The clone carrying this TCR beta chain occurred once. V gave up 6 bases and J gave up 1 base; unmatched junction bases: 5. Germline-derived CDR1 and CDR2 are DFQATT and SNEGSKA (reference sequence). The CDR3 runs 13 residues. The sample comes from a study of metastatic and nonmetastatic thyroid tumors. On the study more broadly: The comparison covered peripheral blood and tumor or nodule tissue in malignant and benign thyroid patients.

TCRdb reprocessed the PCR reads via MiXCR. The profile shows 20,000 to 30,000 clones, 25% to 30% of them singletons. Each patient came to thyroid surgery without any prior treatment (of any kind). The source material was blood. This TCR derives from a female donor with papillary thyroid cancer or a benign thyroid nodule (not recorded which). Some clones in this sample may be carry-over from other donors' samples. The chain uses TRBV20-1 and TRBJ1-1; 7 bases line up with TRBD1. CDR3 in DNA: TGCAGTGCGAAGGGACAGTGGAACACTGAAGCTTTCTTT. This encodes CSAKGQWNTEAFF.